Detailed here is one TCR beta chain. The data were taken from a study of control samples from healthy donors and cancer patients. Assay: immunoSEQ multiplex PCR; the TCRdb copy retains only in-frame clones and omits some. The sample consists of 150,000 or so clones, over 85% of them appearing once. Trimming removed 0 bases at V and 8 bases at J, with 13 bases between. This CDR3 spans 15 amino acids. Germline V gene lookup returns CDR1 SGHAT and CDR2 FQNNGV. The receptor was isolated from a young man in good health. This chain joins TRBV11-2 and TRBJ1-4; D remains ambiguous. The specimen sequenced was blood. The CDR3 is CASSLESKGGEKLFF. The CDR3 DNA reads as TGTGCCAGCAGCTTAGAATCGAAGGGCGGCGAAAAACTGTTTTTT. The full variable domain, completed using reference TRBV11-2 and TRBJ1-4, is EAGVAQSPRYKIIEKRQSVAFWCNPISGHATLYWYQQILGQGPKLLIQFQNNGVVDDSQLPKDRFSAERLKGVDSTLKIQPAKLEDSAVYLCASSLESKGGEKLFFGSGTQLSVL.